Listed below are T cell receptor beta chains from one sample, sequenced in a study of neurological immune-mediated disorders. Using its own MiXCR run on the 5' RACE reads, TCRdb lists one record per CDR3 protein. This sample yields fewer than 80,000 distinct CDR3 sequences, of which around 5.2% are seen a single time; over 2.5% belongs to the top ten. Sequences were obtained from PBMCs. The origin of the receptors is a woman in her thirties with multiple sclerosis. The CDR3 runs from the conserved cysteine through the conserved F or W. D genes are given only for firm matches. Some rows have no size entry. The others give once, few or many, or a class for an expanded clone.

J gene: TRBJ2-3; D gene: TRBD1; V gene: TRBV27; clone size: many; CDR3 protein: CASSLSGQGFADTQYF; CDR3 DNA: TGTGCCAGCAGTTTATCTGGACAGGGTTTTGCAGATACGCAGTATTTT
J gene: TRBJ2-7; D gene: .; V gene: TRBV29-1; clone size: .; CDR3 protein: CSVGTPTTYEQYF; CDR3 DNA: TGCAGCGTGGGGACACCAACCACCTACGAGCAGTACTTC
J gene: TRBJ1-1; D gene: .; V gene: TRBV12-3/TRBV12-4; clone size: many; CDR3 protein: CASSTPGDTEAFF; CDR3 DNA: TGTGCCAGCAGTACCCCAGGGGACACTGAAGCTTTCTTT
J gene: TRBJ2-1; D gene: TRBD2; V gene: TRBV20-1; clone size: many; CDR3 protein: CSARRAGGGSYNEQFF; CDR3 DNA: TGCAGTGCTAGACGAGCCGGGGGGGGAAGCTACAATGAGCAGTTCTTC
J gene: TRBJ2-3; D gene: TRBD2; V gene: TRBV27; clone size: many; CDR3 protein: CASSILAGGTDTQYF; CDR3 DNA: TGTGCCAGCAGTATACTAGCGGGGGGCACAGATACGCAGTATTTT
J gene: TRBJ1-6; D gene: .; V gene: TRBV5-1; clone size: many; CDR3 protein: CASSPESSYNSPLNF; CDR3 DNA: TGCGCCAGCAGCCCGGAGAGCTCCTATAATTCACCCCTCAACTTT
J gene: TRBJ2-1; D gene: .; V gene: TRBV2; clone size: many; CDR3 protein: CASSAVFSEQFF; CDR3 DNA: TGTGCCAGCAGCGCTGTTTTTAGTGAGCAGTTCTTC
J gene: TRBJ2-5; D gene: .; V gene: TRBV5-1; clone size: many; CDR3 protein: CASSLILPGDSKQETQYF; CDR3 DNA: TGCGCCAGCAGCTTGATTCTTCCAGGAGACTCCAAACAAGAGACCCAGTACTTC
J gene: TRBJ2-5; D gene: TRBD2; V gene: TRBV9; clone size: many; CDR3 protein: CASSELAGAQETQYF; CDR3 DNA: TGTGCCAGCAGCGAACTAGCGGGGGCTCAAGAGACCCAGTACTTC
J gene: TRBJ1-5; D gene: TRBD1; V gene: TRBV5-8; clone size: few; CDR3 protein: CASSTYRGHQPQHF; CDR3 DNA: TGTGCCAGCAGCACCTACAGGGGACATCAGCCCCAGCATTTT
J gene: TRBJ2-3; D gene: .; V gene: TRBV5-1; clone size: many; CDR3 protein: CASSLDSRTDTQYF; CDR3 DNA: TGCGCCAGCAGCTTGGACAGCCGCACAGATACGCAGTATTTT
J gene: TRBJ1-2; D gene: TRBD1; V gene: TRBV4-1; clone size: many; CDR3 protein: CASSRGGTGERGYTF; CDR3 DNA: TGCGCCAGCAGCCGGGGGGGGACAGGGGAACGCGGCTACACCTTC
J gene: TRBJ2-5; D gene: TRBD1; V gene: TRBV5-1; clone size: many; CDR3 protein: CASSQTGRQETQYF; CDR3 DNA: TGCGCCAGCAGCCAGACAGGGCGCCAAGAGACCCAGTACTTC
J gene: TRBJ2-5; D gene: TRBD2; V gene: TRBV5-1; clone size: many; CDR3 protein: CASSPGTSGGSQYF; CDR3 DNA: TGCGCCAGCAGTCCCGGGACTAGCGGGGGGTCCCAGTACTTC
J gene: TRBJ1-1; D gene: .; V gene: TRBV12-3/TRBV12-4; clone size: many; CDR3 protein: CASSNSGRNTEAFF; CDR3 DNA: TGTGCCAGCAGTAACAGCGGAAGGAACACTGAAGCTTTCTTT
J gene: TRBJ1-2; D gene: .; V gene: TRBV5-1; clone size: many; CDR3 protein: CASSYDGQINYGYTF; CDR3 DNA: TGCGCCAGCAGCTATGACGGGCAGATCAACTATGGCTACACCTTC
J gene: TRBJ1-5; D gene: TRBD1; V gene: TRBV19; clone size: .; CDR3 protein: CASSVGGDQPQHF; CDR3 DNA: TGTGCCAGTAGTGTAGGGGGCGACCAGCCCCAGCATTTT
J gene: TRBJ1-1; D gene: .; V gene: TRBV5-5; clone size: many; CDR3 protein: CASSFAANTEAFF; CDR3 DNA: TGTGCCAGCAGCTTTGCCGCTAACACTGAAGCTTTCTTT
J gene: TRBJ2-7; D gene: .; V gene: TRBV20-1; clone size: many; CDR3 protein: CSPGKGFGYEQYF; CDR3 DNA: TGCAGCCCCGGTAAGGGGTTCGGCTACGAGCAGTACTTC
J gene: TRBJ2-7; D gene: .; V gene: TRBV20-1; clone size: many; CDR3 protein: CSASYISYEQYF; CDR3 DNA: TGCAGTGCTAGTTACATATCCTACGAGCAGTACTTC
J gene: TRBJ2-5; D gene: .; V gene: TRBV5-1; clone size: many; CDR3 protein: CASSLAQRETQYF; CDR3 DNA: TGCGCCAGCAGCTTGGCCCAGCGGGAGACCCAGTACTTC
J gene: TRBJ2-7; D gene: TRBD2; V gene: TRBV20-1; clone size: many; CDR3 protein: CSGKETGGKTYEQYF; CDR3 DNA: TGCAGTGGTAAAGAAACGGGGGGGAAGACCTACGAGCAGTACTTC
J gene: TRBJ2-7; D gene: .; V gene: TRBV29-1; clone size: .; CDR3 protein: CSALRGSGDYEQYF; CDR3 DNA: TGCAGCGCTCTAAGGGGGTCGGGGGACTACGAGCAGTACTTC
J gene: TRBJ2-1; D gene: TRBD1; V gene: TRBV5-5; clone size: many; CDR3 protein: CASSQTGGDYNEQFF; CDR3 DNA: TGTGCCAGCAGCCAGACAGGGGGTGACTACAATGAGCAGTTCTTC